This TCR beta chain was captured in a study of T cells after posttransplantation cyclophosphamide. Study observations and caveats: Donor-recipient repertoire similarity was low at 1-2 months, rising over year one.

This clone was detected many times. The antigen is undetermined. This table comes from immunoSEQ multiplex PCR, and its TCRdb copy is limited to in-frame clones, with some not included. The sample shows around 25,000 clones, none of them appearing just once. CDR1 and CDR2 (germline): LGHNA, YNFKEQ. V dropped 0 bases and J dropped 14 bases, with 18 bases sitting between them. This CDR3 is built from 14 residues. The origin of this receptor is a woman in her fifties or sixties in good health, CMV-negative, and a related stem cell transplant donor. The source material was PBMCs. This chain joins TRBV4-2 and TRBJ2-3; tentative D call: TRBD2 (5 bases). The CDR3 DNA reads TGTGCCAGCAGCCAAGATCCCACCCAGCGGATATGGTATTTT. This translates into CASSQDPTQRIWYF.